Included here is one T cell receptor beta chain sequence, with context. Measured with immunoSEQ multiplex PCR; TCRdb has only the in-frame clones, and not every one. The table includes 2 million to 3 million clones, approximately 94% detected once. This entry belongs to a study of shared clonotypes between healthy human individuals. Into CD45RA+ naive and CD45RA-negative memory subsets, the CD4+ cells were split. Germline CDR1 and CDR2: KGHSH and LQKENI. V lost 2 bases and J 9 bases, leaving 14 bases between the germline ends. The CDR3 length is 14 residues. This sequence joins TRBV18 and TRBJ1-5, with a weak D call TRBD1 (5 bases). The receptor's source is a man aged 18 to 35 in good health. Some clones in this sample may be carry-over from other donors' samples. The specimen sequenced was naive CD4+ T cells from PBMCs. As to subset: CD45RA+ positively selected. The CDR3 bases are TGTGCCAGCTCACCAAGGCAGGGCCCTCCGCCCCAGCATTTT. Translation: CASSPRQGPPPQHF. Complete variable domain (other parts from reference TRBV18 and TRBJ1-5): NAGVMQNPRHLVRRRGQEARLRCSPMKGHSHVYWYRQLPEEGLKFMVYLQKENIIDESGMPKERFSAEFPKEGPSILRIQQVVRGDSAAYFCASSPRQGPPPQHFGDGTRLSIL.